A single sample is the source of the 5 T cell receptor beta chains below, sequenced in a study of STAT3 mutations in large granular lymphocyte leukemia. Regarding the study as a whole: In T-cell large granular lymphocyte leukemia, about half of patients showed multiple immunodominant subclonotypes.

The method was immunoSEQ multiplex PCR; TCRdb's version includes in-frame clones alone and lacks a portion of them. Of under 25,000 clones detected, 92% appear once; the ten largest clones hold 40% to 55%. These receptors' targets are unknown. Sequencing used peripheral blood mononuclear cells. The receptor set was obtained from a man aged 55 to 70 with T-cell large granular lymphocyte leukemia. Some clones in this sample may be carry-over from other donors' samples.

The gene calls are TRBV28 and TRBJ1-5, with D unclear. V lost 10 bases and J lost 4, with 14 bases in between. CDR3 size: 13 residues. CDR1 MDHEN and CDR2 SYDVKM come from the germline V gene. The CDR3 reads CAIRPSFNQPQHF. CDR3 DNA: TGTGCCATACGTCCCTCTTTTAATCAGCCCCAGCATTTT.

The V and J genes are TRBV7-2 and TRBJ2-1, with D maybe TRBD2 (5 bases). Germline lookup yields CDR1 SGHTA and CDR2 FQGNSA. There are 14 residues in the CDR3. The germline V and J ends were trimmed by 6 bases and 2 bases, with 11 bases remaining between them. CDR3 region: CASSRSGAYNEQFF. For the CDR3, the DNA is TGTGCCAGCAGTCGATCCGGGGCCTACAATGAGCAGTTCTTC.

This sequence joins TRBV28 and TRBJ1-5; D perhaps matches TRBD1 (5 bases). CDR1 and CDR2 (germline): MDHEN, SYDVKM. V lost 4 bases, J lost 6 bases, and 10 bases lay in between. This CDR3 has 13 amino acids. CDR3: CASSSGGTQPQHF. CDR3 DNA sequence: TGTGCCAGCAGTTCCGGGGGAACTCAGCCCCAGCATTTT.

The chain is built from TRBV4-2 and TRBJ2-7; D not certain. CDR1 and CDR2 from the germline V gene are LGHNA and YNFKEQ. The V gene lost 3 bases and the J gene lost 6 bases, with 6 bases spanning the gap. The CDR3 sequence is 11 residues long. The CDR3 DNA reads TGTGCCAGCAGCCAGGGCTTCGAGCAGTACTTC. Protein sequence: CASSQGFEQYF.

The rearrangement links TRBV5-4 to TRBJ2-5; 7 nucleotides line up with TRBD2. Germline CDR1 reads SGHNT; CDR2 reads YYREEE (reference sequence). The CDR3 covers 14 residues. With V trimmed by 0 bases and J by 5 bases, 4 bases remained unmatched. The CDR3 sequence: CASSLGRGGETQYF. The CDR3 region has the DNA TGTGCCAGCAGCTTGGGGCGGGGAGGGGAGACCCAGTACTTC.